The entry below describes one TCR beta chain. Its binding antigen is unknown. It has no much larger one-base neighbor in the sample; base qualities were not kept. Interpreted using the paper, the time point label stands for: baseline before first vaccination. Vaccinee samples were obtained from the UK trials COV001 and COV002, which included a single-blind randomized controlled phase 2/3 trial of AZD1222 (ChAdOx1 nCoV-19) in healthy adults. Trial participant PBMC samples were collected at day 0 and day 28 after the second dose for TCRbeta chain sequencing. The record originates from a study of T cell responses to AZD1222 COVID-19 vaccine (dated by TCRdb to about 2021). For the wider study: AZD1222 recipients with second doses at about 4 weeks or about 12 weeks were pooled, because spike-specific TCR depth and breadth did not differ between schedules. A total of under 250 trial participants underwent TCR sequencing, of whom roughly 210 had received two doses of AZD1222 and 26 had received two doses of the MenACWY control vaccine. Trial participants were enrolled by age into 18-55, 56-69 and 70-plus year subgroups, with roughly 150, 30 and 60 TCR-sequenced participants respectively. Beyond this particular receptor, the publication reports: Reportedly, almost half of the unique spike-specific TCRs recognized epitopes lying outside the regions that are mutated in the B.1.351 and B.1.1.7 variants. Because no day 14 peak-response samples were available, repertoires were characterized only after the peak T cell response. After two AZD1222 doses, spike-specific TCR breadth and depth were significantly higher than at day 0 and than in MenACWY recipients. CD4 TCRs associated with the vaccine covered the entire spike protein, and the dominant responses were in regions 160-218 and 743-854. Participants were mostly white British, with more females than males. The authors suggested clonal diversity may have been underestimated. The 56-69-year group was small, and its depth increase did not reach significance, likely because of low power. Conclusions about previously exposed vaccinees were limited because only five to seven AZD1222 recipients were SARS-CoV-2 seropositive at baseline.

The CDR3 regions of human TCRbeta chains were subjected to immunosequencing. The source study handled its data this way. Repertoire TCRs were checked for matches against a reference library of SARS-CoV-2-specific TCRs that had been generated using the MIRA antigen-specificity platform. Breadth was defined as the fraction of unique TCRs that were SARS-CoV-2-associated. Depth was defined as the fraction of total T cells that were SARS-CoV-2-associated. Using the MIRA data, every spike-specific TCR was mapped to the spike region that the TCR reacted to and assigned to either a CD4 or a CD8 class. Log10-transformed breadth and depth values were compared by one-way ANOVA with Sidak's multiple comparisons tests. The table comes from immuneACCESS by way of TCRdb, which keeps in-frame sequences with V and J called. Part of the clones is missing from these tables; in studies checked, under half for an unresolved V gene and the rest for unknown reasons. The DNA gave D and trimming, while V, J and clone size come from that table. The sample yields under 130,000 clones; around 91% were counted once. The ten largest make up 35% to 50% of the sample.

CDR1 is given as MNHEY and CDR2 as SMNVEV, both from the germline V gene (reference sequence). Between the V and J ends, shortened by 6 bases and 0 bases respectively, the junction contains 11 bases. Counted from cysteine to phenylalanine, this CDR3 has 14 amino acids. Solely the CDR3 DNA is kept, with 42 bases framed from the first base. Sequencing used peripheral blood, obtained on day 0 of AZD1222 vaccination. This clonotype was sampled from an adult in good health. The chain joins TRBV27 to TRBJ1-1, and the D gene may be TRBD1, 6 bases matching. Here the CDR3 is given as CASRLQGMNTEAFF. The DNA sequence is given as TGTGCCAGCAGGCTACAGGGCATGAACACTGAAGCTTTCTTT.